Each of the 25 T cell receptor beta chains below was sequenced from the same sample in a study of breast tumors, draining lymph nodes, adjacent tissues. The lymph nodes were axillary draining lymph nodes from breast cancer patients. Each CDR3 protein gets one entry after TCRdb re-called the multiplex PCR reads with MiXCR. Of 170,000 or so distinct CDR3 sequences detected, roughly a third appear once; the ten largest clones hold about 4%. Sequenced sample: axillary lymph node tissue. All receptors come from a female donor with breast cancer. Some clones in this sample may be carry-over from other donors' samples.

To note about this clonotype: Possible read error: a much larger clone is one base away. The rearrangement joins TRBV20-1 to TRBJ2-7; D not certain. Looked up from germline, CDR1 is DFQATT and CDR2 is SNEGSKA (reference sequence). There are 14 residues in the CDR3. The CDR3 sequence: CSAPASLGSSEQYF. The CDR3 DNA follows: TGCAGTGCTCCTGCCTCGTTGGGCTCCTCCGAGCAGTACTTC.

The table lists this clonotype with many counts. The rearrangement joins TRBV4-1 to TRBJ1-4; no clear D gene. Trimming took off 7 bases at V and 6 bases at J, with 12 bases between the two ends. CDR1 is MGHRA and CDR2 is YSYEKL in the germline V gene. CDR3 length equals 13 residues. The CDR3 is CASTGRADEKLFF. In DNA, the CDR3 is TGCGCCAGCACGGGTAGGGCGGATGAAAAACTGTTTTTT.

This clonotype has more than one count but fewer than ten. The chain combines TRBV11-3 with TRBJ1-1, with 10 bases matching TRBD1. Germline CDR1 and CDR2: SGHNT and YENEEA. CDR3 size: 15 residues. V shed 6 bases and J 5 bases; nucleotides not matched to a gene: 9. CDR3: CASRGQTGGLTEAFF. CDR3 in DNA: TGTGCCAGCAGGGGGCAGACAGGGGGCTTGACTGAAGCTTTCTTT.

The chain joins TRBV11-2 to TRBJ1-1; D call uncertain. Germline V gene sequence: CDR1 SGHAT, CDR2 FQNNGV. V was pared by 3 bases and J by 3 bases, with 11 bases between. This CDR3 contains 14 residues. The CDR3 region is CASSFGDMYTEAFF. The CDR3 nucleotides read TGTGCCAGCAGCTTTGGGGATATGTACACTGAAGCTTTCTTT.

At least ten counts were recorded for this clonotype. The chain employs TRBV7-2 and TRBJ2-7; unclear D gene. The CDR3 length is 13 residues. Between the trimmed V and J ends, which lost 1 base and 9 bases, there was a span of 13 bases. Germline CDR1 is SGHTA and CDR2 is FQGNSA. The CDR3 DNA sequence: TGTGCCAGCAGCTTAGGACGGACGGACGCGCAGTACTTC. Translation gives CASSLGRTDAQYF.

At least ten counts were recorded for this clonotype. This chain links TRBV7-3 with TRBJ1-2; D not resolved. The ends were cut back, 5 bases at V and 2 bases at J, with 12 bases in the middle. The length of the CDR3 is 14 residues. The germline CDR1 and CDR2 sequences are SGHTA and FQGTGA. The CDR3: CASSPQAVNYGYTF. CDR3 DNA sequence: TGTGCCAGCAGCCCGCAGGCAGTGAACTATGGCTACACCTTC.

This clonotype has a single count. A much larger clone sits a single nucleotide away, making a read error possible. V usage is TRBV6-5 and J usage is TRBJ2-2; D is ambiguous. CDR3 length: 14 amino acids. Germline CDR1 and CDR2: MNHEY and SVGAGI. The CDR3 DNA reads TGTGCCAGCGGTTACCCTGGACCCTACGGGGAGCTGTTTTTT. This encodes CASGYPGPYGELFF.

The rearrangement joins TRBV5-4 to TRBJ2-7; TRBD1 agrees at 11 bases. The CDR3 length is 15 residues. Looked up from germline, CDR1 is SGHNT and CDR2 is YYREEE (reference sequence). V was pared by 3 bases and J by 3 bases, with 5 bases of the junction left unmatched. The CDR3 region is CASSSAGTGGYEQYF. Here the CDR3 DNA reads TGTGCCAGCAGCTCCGCCGGGACAGGGGGCTACGAGCAGTACTTC.

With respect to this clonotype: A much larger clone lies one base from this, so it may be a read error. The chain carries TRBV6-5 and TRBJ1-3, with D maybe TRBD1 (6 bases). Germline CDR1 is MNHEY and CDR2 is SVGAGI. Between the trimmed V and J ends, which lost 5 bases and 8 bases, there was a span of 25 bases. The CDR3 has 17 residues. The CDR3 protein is CASSTRLSGARIDTIYF. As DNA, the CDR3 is TGTGCCAGCAGTACTAGACTTTCGGGGGCTCGGATAGACACCATATATTTT.

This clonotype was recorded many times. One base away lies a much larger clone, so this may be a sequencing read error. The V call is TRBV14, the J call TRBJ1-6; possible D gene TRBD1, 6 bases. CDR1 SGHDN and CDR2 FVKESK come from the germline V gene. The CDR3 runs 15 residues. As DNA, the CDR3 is TGTGCCAGCAGCGTACAGGGATCCTATAATTCACCCCCCCACTTT. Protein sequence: CASSVQGSYNSPPHF. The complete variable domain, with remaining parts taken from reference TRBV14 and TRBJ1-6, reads EAGVTQFPSHSVIEKGQTVTLRCDPISGHDNLYWYRRVMGKEIKFLLHFVKESKQDESGMPNNRFLAERTGGTYSTLKVQPAELEDSGVYFCASSVQGSYNSPPHFGNGTRLTVT.

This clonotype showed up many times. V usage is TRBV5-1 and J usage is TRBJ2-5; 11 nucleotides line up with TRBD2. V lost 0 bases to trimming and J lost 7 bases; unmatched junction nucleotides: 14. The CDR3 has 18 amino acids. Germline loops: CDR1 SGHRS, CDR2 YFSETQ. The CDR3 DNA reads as TGCGCCAGCAGCTTGGATAGCGGGGGGGCGGACCAACCCGCGACCCAGTACTTC. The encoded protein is CASSLDSGGADQPATQYF.

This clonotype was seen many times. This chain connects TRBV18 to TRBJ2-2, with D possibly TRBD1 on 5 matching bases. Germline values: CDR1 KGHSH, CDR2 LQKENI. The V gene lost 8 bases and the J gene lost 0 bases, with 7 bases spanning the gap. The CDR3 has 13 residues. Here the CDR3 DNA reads TGTGCCAGCAGGACAACGAACACCGGGGAGCTGTTTTTT. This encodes CASRTTNTGELFF.

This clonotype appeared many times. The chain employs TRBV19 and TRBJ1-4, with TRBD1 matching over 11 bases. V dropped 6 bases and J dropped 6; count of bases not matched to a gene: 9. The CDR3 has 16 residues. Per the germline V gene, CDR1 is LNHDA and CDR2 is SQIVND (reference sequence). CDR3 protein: CASRTSPGQGDEKLFF. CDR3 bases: TGTGCCAGTAGGACCAGCCCGGGACAGGGGGATGAAAAACTGTTTTTT.

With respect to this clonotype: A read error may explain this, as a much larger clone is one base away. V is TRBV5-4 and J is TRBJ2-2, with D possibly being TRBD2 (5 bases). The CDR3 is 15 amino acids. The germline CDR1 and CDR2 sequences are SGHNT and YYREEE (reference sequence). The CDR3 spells CASSFARSNTGELSF. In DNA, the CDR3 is TGTGCCAGCAGCTTTGCCAGATCTAACACCGGGGAGCTGTCTTTT.

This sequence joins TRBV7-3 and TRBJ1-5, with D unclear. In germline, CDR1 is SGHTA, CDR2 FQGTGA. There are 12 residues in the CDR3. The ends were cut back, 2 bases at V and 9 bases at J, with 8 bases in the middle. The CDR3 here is CASSLYDLPQHF. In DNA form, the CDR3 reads TGTGCCAGCAGCTTATATGATCTGCCCCAGCATTTT.

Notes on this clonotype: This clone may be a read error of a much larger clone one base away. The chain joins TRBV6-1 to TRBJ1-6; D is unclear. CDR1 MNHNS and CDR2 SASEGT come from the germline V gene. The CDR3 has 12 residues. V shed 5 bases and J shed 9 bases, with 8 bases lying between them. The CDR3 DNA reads TGTGCCAGCAGTCCCCTTAGTTCACCCCTCCACTTT. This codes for CASSPLSSPLHF.

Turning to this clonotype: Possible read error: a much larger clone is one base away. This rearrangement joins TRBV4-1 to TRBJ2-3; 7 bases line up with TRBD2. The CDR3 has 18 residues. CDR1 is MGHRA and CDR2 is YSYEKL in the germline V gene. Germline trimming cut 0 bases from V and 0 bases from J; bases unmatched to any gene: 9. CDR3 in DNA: TGCGCCAGCAGCCAAGAAAATCGAGTTAGCGGGAGCACAGATACGCAGTATTTT. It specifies CASSQENRVSGSTDTQYF.

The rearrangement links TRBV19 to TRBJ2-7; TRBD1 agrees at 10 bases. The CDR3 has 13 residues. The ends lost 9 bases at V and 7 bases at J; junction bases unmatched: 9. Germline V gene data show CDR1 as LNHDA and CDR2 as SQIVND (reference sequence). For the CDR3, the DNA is TGTGCCAGCAGACCCAGGGACAGGGGAGAGCAGTACTTC. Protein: CASRPRDRGEQYF.

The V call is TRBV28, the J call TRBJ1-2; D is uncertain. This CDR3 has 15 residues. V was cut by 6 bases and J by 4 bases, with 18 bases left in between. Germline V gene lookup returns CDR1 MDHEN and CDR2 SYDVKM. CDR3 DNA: TGTGCCAGCAGCCGGCTTTTGGGTTCGGGCTATGGCTACACCTTC. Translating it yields CASSRLLGSGYGYTF.

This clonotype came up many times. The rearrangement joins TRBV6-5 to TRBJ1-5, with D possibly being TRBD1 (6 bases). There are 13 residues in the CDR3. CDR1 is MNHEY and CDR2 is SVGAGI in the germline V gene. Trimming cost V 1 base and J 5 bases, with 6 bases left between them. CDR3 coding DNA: TGTGCCAGCAGTTACTACAGGGATCAGCCCCAGCATTTT. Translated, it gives CASSYYRDQPQHF.

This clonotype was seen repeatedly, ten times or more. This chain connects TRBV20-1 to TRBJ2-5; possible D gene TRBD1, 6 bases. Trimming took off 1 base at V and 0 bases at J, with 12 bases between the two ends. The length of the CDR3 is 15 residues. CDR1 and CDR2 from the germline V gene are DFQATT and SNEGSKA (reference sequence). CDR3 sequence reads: CSARAPRGNQETQYF. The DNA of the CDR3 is TGCAGTGCTAGAGCCCCCAGGGGCAACCAAGAGACCCAGTACTTC.

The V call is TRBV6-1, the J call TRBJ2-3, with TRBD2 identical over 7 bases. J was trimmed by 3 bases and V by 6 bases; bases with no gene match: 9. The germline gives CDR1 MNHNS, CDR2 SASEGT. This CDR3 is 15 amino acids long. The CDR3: CASSVTAGETDTQYF. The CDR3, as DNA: TGTGCCAGCAGCGTCACGGCGGGAGAAACAGATACGCAGTATTTT.

Here the CDR3 DNA reads TGCAGCGTTGAAGGCTCCACTGAAGCTTTCTTT. This encodes CSVEGSTEAFF. The chain couples TRBV29-1 to TRBJ1-1, with D unresolved. Trimming removed 1 base from V and 4 bases from J, with 4 bases in between. This CDR3 contains 11 residues. In germline, CDR1 is SQVTM, CDR2 ANQGSEA.

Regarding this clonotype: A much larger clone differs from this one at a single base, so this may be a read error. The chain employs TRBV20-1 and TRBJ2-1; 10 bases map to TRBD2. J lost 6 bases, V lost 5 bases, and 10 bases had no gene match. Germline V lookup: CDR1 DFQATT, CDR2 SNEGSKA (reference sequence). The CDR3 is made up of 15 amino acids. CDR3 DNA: TGCAGTGCTCTGCCGGGGACTAGCGTCTCCAATGAGCAGTTCTTC. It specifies CSALPGTSVSNEQFF.

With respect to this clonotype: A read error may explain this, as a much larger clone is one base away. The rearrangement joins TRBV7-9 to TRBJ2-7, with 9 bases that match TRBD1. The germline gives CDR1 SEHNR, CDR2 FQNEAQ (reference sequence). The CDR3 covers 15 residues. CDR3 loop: CASSTHRGRGNEQHF. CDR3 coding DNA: TGTGCCAGCAGCACACACAGGGGGCGCGGCAACGAGCAGCACTTC. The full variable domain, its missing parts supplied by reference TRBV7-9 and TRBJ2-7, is DTGVSQNPRHKITKRGQNVTFRCDPISEHNRLYWYRQTLGQGPEFLTYFQNEAQLEKSRLLSDRFSAERPKGSFSTLEIQRTEQGDSAMYLCASSTHRGRGNEQHFGPGTRLTVT.